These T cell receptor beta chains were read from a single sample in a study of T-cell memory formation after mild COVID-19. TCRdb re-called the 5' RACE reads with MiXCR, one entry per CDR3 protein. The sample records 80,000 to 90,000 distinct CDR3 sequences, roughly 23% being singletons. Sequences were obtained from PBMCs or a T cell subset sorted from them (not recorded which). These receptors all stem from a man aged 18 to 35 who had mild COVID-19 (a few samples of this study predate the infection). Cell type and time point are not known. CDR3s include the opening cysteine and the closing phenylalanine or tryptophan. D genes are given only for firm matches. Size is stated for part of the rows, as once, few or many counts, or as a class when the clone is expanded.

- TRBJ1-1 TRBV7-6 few CASSLGGSANTEAFF TGTGCCAGCAGCTTAGGCGGGTCAGCCAACACTGAAGCTTTCTTT
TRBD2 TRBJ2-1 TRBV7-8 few CASSLAPASGGKNEQFF TGTGCCAGCAGCTTAGCGCCGGCTAGCGGGGGGAAAAATGAGCAGTTCTTC
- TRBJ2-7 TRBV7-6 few CASSPQGGLTYEQYF TGTGCCAGCAGCCCCCAGGGCGGATTAACCTACGAGCAGTACTTC
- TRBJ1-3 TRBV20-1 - CSALTWRTRNTIYF TGCAGTGCGCTGACATGGAGGACCAGAAACACCATATATTTT
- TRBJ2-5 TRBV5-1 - CASSLGWDLETQYF TGCGCCAGCAGCTTGGGTTGGGACTTAGAGACCCAGTACTTC
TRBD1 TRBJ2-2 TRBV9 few CASSGQGANTGELFF TGTGCCAGCAGCGGACAGGGGGCCAACACCGGGGAGCTGTTTTTT
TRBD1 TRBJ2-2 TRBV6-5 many CASSFRDRGRGELFF TGTGCCAGCAGCTTCCGGGACAGGGGGCGCGGGGAGCTGTTTTTT
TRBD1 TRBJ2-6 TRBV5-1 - CASRPDRGSGANVLTF TGCGCCAGCAGACCAGACAGGGGGTCTGGGGCCAACGTCCTGACTTTC
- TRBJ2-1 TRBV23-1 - CASSARGQVFPMRFF TGCGCCAGCAGCGCCAGAGGTCAAGTTTTTCCTATGAGGTTCTTC
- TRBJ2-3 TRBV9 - CASSSRGSGTDTQYF TGTGCCAGCAGCTCAAGGGGTAGCGGCACAGATACGCAGTATTTT
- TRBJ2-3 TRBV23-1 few CASNVGASTDTQYF TGCGCCAGCAATGTGGGGGCTAGCACAGATACGCAGTATTTT
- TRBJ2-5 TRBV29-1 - CSVEDRQETQYF TGCAGCGTTGAGGACAGACAAGAGACCCAGTACTTC
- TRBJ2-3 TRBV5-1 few CASSLRGADADTQYF TGCGCCAGCAGCTTGAGGGGGGCTGATGCAGATACGCAGTATTTT